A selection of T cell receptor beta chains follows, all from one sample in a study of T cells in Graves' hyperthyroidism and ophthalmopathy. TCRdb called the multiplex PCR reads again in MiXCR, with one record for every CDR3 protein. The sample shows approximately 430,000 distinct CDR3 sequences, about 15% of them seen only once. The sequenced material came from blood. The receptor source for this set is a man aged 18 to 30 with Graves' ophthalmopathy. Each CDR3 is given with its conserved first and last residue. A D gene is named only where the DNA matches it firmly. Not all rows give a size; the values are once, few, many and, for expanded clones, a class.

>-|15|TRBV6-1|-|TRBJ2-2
CASSAGTGSPGELFF
TGTGCCAGCAGTGCCGGAACAGGGAGCCCCGGGGAGCTGTTTTTT
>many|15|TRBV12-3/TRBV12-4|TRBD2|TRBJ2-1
CASSPTSGAGNEQFF
TGTGCCAGCAGCCCGACTAGCGGGGCGGGGAATGAGCAGTTCTTC
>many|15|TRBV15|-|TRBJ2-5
CATSTCRGLEETQYF
TGTGCCACCAGCACCTGCCGGGGTTTAGAAGAGACCCAGTACTTC
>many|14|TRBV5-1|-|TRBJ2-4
CASSLDSTGEIQYF
TGCGCCAGCAGCTTGGACTCGACAGGAGAAATTCAGTACTTC
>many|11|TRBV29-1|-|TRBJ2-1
CSVEGFSQQFF
TGCAGCGTCGAGGGTTTTTCCCAGCAGTTCTTC
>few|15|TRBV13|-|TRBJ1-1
CASSHSRGARTEAFF
TGTGCCAGCAGCCATTCTCGGGGGGCAAGGACTGAAGCTTTCTTT
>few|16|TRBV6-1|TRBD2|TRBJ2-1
CASSAAGTSGRTEQFF
TGTGCCAGCAGTGCAGCGGGAACTAGCGGGAGAACTGAGCAGTTCTTC
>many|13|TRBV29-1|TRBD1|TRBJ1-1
CSAGTGRDTEAFF
TGCAGCGCCGGGACAGGGAGAGACACTGAAGCTTTCTTT
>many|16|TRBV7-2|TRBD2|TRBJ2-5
CASSRSVAGGGETQYF
TGTGCCAGCAGCCGCAGTGTAGCGGGGGGCGGGGAGACCCAGTACTTC
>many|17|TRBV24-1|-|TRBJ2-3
CATSDRQPVSLTDTQYF
TGTGCCACCAGTGACCGACAGCCTGTTTCCCTCACAGATACGCAGTATTTT
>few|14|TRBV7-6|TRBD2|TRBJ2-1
CASSQGIAGGRQFF
TGTGCCAGCAGCCAAGGTATAGCGGGGGGGCGGCAGTTCTTC
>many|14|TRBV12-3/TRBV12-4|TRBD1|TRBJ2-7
CASGGQGGVGEQYF
TGTGCCAGCGGAGGACAGGGCGGGGTCGGCGAGCAGTACTTC
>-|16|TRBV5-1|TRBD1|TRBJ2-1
CASSLALTGLFDEQFF
TGCGCCAGCAGCTTGGCTCTGACAGGGCTCTTCGATGAGCAGTTCTTC
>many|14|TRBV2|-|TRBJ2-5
CASNPRVNQETQYF
TGTGCCAGCAATCCCCGGGTTAACCAAGAGACCCAGTACTTC
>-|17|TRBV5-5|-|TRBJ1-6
CASSSRGGQFMSSPLHF
TGTGCCAGCAGCTCAAGAGGGGGACAATTCATGTCATCACCCCTCCACTTT
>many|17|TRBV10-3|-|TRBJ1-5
CAISRYRDTSSNQPQHF
TGTGCCATCAGCCGGTACCGGGACACTAGTAGCAATCAGCCCCAGCATTTT
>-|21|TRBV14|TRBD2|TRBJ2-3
CASSQDPWTSGRAFGTDTQYF
TGTGCCAGCAGCCAAGATCCCTGGACTAGCGGGAGGGCCTTTGGCACAGATACGCAGTATTTT
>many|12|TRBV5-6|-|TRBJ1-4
CASSPIGGKLFF
TGTGCCAGCAGCCCAATCGGAGGAAAACTGTTTTTT
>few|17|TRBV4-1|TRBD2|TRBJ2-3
CASSQVAGGPGTDTQYF
TGCGCCAGCAGCCAGGTAGCGGGGGGGCCGGGCACAGATACGCAGTATTTT
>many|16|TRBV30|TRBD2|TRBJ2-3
CAWSRVAGARTDTQYF
TGTGCCTGGTCTCGGGTGGCGGGAGCCCGCACAGATACGCAGTATTTT
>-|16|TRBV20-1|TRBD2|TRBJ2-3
CSARDPGLATTDTQYF
TGCAGTGCTAGAGATCCGGGACTAGCGACCACAGATACGCAGTATTTT